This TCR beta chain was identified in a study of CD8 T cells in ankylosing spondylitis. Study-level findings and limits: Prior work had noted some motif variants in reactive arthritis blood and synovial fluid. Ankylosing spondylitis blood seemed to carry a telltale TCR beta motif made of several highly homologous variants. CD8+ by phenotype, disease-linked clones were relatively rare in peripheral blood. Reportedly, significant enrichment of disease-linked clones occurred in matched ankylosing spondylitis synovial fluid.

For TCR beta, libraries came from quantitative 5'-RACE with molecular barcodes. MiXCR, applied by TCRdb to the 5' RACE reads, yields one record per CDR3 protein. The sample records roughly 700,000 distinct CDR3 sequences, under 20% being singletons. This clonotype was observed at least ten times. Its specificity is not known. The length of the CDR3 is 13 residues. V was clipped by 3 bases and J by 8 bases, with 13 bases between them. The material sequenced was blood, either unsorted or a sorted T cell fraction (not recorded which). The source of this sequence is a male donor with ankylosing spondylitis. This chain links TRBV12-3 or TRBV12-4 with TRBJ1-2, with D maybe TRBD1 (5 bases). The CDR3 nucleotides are TGTGCCAGCAGTTTGAACGGGGGGAAGGGCTACACCTTC. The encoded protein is CASSLNGGKGYTF.